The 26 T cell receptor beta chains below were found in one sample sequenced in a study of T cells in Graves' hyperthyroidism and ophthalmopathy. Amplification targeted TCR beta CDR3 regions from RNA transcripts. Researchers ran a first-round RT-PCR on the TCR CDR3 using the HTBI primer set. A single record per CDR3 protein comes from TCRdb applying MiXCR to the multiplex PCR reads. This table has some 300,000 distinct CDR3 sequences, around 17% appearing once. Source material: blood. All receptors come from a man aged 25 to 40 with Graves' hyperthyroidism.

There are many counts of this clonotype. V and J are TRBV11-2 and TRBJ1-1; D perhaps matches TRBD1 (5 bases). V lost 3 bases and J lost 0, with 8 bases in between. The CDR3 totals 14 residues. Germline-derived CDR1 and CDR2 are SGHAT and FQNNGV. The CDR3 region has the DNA TGTGCCAGCAGCTTGGGACTCATGAACACTGAAGCTTTCTTT. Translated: CASSLGLMNTEAFF.

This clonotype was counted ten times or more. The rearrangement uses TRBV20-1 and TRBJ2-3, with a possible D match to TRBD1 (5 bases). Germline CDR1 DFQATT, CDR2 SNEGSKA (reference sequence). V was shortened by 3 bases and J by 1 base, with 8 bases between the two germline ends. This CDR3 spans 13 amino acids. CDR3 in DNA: TGCAGTGCTAGGGACACCGGCACAGATACGCAGTATTTT. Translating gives CSARDTGTDTQYF.

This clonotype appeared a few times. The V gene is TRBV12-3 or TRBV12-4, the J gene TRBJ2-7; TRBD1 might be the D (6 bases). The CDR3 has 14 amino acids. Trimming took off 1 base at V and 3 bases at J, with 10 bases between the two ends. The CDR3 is CASSLGGRNYEQYF. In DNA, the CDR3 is TGTGCCAGCAGTTTAGGGGGGCGCAACTACGAGCAGTACTTC.

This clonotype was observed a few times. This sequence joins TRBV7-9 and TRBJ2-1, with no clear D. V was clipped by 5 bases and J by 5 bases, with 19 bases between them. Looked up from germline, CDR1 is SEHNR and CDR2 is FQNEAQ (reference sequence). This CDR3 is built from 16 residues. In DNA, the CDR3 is TGTGCCAGCAGCCCCCTAGACTTACGGTGGCACAATGAGCAGTTCTTC. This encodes CASSPLDLRWHNEQFF.

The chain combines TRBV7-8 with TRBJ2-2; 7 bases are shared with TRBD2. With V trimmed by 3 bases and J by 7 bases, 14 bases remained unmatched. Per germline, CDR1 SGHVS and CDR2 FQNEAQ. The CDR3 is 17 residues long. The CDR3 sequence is CASSFGSGPERGGELFF. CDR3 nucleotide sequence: TGTGCCAGCAGCTTCGGGTCGGGACCAGAGCGGGGCGGGGAGCTGTTTTTT.

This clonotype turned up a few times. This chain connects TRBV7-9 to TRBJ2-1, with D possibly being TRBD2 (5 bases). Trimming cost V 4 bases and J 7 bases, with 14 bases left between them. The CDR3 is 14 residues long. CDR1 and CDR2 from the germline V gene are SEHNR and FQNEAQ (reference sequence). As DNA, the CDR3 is TGTGCCAGCAGCTCACCCCGGACGGGAAATGAGCAGTTCTTC. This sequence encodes CASSSPRTGNEQFF.

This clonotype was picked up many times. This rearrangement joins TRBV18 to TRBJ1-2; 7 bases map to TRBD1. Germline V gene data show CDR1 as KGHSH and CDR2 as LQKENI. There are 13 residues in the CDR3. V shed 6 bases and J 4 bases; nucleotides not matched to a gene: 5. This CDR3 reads CASSQDRTYGYTF. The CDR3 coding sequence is TGTGCCAGCTCTCAGGACAGGACCTATGGCTACACCTTC.

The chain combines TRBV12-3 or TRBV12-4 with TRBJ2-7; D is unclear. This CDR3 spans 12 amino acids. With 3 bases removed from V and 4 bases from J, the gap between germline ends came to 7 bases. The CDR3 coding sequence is TGTGCCAGCAGTTTTCTCTGGTACGAGCAGTACTTC. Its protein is CASSFLWYEQYF.

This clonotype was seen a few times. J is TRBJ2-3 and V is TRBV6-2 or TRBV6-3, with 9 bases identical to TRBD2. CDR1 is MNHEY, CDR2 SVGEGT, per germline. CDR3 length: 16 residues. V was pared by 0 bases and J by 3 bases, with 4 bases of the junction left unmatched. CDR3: CASSYSLGLATDTQYF. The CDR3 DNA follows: TGTGCCAGCAGTTACTCTTTGGGACTAGCTACAGATACGCAGTATTTT.

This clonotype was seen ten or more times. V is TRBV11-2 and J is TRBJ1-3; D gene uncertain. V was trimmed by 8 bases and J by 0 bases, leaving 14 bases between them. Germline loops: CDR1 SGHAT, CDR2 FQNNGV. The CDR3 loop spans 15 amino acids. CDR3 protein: CASGPQRVSGNTIYF. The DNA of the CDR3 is TGTGCCAGCGGTCCACAGAGAGTCTCTGGAAACACCATATATTTT.

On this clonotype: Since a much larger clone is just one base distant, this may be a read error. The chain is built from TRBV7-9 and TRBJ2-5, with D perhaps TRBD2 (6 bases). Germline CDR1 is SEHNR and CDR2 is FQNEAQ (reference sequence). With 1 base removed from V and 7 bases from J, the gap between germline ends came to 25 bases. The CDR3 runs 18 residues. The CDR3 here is CASSLGGWQKPMEGTQYF. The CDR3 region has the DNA TGTGCCAGCAGCTTAGGAGGGTGGCAGAAACCCATGGAGGGGACCCAGTACTTC. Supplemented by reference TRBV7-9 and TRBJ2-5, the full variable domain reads DTGVSQNPRHKITKRGQNVTFRCDPISEHNRLYWYRQTLGQGPEFLTYFQNEAQLEKSRLLSDRFSAERPKGSFSTLEIQRTEQGDSAMYLCASSLGGWQKPMEGTQYFGPGTRLLVL.

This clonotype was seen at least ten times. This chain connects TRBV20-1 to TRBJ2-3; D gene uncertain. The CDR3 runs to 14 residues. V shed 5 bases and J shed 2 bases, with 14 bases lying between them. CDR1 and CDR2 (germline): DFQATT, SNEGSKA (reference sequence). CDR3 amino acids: CSAPTAQYTDTQYF. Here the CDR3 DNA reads TGCAGTGCTCCAACGGCACAGTACACAGATACGCAGTATTTT.

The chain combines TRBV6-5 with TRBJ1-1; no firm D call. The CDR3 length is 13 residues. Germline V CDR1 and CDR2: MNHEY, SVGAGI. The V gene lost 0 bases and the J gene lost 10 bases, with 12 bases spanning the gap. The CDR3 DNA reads TGTGCCAGCAGTTACTCGGGTCAGGAGGGAGCTTTCTTT. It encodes CASSYSGQEGAFF.

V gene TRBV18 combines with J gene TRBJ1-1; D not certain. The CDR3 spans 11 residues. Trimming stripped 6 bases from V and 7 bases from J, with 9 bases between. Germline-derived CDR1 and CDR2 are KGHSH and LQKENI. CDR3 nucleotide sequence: TGTGCCAGCTCCAAGGGTCTTGAAGCTTTCTTT. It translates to CASSKGLEAFF.

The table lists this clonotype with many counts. CDR3 nucleotides: TGTGCCAGCCGGGGATCCGGGACAGGGACTTATGGCTACACCTTC. This gives the protein CASRGSGTGTYGYTF. The chain couples TRBV2 to TRBJ1-2, with 9 bases fitting TRBD1. Trimming at V came to 8 bases and at J to 5 bases, leaving 12 bases not matched to a gene. The CDR3 has 15 amino acids. Germline V gene sequence: CDR1 SNHLY, CDR2 FYNNEI.

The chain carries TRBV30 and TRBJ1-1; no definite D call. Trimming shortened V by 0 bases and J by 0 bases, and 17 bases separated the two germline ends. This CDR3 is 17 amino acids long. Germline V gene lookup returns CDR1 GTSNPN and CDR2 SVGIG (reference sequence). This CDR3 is CAWSVSKIFKMNTEAFF. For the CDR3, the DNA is TGTGCCTGGAGTGTATCCAAGATTTTTAAGATGAACACTGAAGCTTTCTTT.

CDR3: CATQSTDTQYF. In DNA form, the CDR3 reads TGTGCCACCCAGAGCACAGATACGCAGTATTTT. The chain recombines TRBV27 with TRBJ2-3, with unresolved D. CDR3 length equals 11 residues. The germline CDR1 and CDR2 sequences are MNHEY and SMNVEV (reference sequence). Deletions cut 10 bases from V and 0 bases from J, with 5 bases between.

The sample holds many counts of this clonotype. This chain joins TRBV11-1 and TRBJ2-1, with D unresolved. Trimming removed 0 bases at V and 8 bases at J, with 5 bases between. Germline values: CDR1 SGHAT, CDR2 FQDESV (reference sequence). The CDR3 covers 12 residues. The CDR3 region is CASSLAGYEQFF. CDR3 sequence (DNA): TGTGCCAGCAGCTTAGCTGGGTATGAGCAGTTCTTC.

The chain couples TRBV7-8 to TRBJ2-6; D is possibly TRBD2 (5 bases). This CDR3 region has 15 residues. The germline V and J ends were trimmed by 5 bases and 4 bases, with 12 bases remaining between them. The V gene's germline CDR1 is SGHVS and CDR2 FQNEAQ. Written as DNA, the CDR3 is TGTGCCAGCAGCCGCAGCGGCTCCGGGGCCAACGTCCTGACTTTC. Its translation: CASSRSGSGANVLTF.

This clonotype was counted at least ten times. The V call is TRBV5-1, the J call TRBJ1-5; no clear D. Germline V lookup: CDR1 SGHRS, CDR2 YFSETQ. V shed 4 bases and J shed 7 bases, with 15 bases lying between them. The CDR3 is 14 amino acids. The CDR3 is CASSPREGGQPQHF. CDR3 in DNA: TGCGCCAGCAGCCCGAGGGAGGGAGGGCAGCCCCAGCATTTT.

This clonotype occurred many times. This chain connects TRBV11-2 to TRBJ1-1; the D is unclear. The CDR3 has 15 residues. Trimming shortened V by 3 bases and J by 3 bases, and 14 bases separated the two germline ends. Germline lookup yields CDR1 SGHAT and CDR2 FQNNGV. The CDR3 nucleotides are TGTGCCAGCAGCTTTCAATCTCCGGGCCACACTGAAGCTTTCTTT. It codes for CASSFQSPGHTEAFF.

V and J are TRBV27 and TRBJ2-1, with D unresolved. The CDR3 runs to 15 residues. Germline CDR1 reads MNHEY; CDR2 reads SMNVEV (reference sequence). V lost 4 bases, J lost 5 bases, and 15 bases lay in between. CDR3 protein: CASSSIRRGHNEQFF. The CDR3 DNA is TGTGCCAGCAGTTCCATTCGTCGAGGACACAATGAGCAGTTCTTC.

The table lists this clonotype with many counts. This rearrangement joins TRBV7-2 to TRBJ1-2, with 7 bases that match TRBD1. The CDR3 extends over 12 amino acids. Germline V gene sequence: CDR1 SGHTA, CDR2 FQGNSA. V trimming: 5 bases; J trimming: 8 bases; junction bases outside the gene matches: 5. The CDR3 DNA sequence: TGTGCCAGCAGCCCAGACAGGGCGGGCTACACCTTC. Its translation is CASSPDRAGYTF.

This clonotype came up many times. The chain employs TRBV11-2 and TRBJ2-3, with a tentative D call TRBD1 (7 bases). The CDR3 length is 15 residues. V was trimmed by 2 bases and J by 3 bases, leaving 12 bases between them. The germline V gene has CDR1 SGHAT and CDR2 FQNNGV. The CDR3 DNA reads TGTGCCAGCAGCTTACCAGGGGGGTCGACAGATACGCAGTATTTT. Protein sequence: CASSLPGGSTDTQYF.

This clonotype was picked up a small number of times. CDR3 loop: CSVEPDSPNTEAFF. The CDR3 nucleotides read TGCAGCGTTGAACCGGACAGCCCCAACACTGAAGCTTTCTTT. The chain has TRBV29-1 and TRBJ1-1, with D perhaps TRBD1 (6 bases). The CDR3 runs 14 residues. CDR1 and CDR2 (germline): SQVTM, ANQGSEA. Trimming shortened V by 2 bases and J by 2 bases, and 12 bases separated the two germline ends.

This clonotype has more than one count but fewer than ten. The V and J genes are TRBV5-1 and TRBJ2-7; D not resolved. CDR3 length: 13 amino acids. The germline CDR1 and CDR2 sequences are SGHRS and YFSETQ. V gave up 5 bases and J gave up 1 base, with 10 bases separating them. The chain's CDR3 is CASSDQSSYEQYF. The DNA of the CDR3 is TGCGCCAGCAGTGACCAGAGTTCCTACGAGCAGTACTTC.